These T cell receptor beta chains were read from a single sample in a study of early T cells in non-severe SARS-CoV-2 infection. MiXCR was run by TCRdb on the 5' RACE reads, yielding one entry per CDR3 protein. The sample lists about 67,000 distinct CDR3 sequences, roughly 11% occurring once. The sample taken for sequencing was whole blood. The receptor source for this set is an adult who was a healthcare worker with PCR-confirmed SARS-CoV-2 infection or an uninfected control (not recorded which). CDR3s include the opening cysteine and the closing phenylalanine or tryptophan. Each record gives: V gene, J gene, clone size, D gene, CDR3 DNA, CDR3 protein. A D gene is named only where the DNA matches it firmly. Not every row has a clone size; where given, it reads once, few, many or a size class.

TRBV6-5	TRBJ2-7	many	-	TGTGCCAGCCGGGCGGACAAAGACTACGAGCAGTACTTC	CASRADKDYEQYF
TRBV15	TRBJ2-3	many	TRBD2	TGTGCCACCCGGACTAGCGGGAGTCCCACAGATACGCAGTATTTT	CATRTSGSPTDTQYF
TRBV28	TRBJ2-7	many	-	TGTGCCAGCAGTCCATTGAAGTGGGACCGTAGCTCCTACGAGCAGTACTTC	CASSPLKWDRSSYEQYF
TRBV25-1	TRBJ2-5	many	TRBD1	TGTGCCAGCAGTGAACGGACAGGGGGGAGAGAGACCCAGTACTTC	CASSERTGGRETQYF
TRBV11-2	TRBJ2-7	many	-	TGTGCCAGCACAGAAAGCCACGAGCAGTACTTC	CASTESHEQYF
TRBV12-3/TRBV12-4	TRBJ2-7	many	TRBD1	TGTGCCAGCAGTTTGCAAGAGGCAGGGGGCCACGAGCAGTACTTC	CASSLQEAGGHEQYF
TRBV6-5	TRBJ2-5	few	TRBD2	TGTGCCAGCAGTCGGAGCGGGGTACAAGAGACCCAGTACTTC	CASSRSGVQETQYF
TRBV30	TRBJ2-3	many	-	TGTGCCTGGAGTGTACTCGGTGGGCCGGGGTTGGGAGATACGCAGTATTTT	CAWSVLGGPGLGDTQYF
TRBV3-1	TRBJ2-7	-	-	TGTGCCAGCAGCCAACCCCGGACCGGAGAGCAGTACTTC	CASSQPRTGEQYF
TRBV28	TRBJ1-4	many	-	TGTGCCAGCAGTTTACTTGGGGGCCGGCGAGAAAAACTGTTTTTT	CASSLLGGRREKLFF
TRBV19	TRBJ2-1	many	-	TGTGCCAGTAGTATGGTGGACACCCTCAGCGGGAATGAGCAGTTCTTC	CASSMVDTLSGNEQFF